The 19 T cell receptor beta chains reported below all come from one sample, sequenced in a study of blood T cell repertoires in COVID-19 (dated by TCRdb to the early 2020s). Libraries were constructed by the immunoSEQ multiplex PCR assay. Entries here come from immuneACCESS through TCRdb and include only in-frame sequences with V and J called. Some clones fail to appear in such tables; in the studies checked, an unresolved V gene covers under half of the shortfall, and the cause of the remainder is unknown. In this sample the table shows some 250,000 clones, about 80% of which occur a single time. The ten most abundant clones make up approximately 4.7% of the sample. Sequenced input: peripheral blood. All receptors come from a man between 50 and 59 years old with active or convalescent COVID-19.

CDR3 protein: CASSAHHTIQGNYGYTF. The CDR3 coding sequence is TGTGCCAGTAGTGCCCACCACACCATACAGGGAAACTATGGCTACACCTTC. The chain employs TRBV19 and TRBJ1-2; tentatively, D is TRBD1 (6 bases). V dropped 5 bases and J dropped 2 bases, with 21 bases sitting between them. CDR1 LNHDA and CDR2 SQIVND come from the germline V gene (reference sequence). The CDR3 has 17 residues.

The CDR3 protein is CASSFSGESYEQYF. In DNA, the CDR3 is TGCGCCAGCAGCTTTTCAGGGGAATCCTACGAGCAGTACTTC. The chain carries TRBV5-1 and TRBJ2-7; D is perhaps TRBD1 (6 bases). The V gene's germline CDR1 is SGHRS and CDR2 YFSETQ. V was cut by 2 bases and J by 1 base, with 10 bases left in between. The length of the CDR3 is 14 residues.

The chain recombines TRBV30 with TRBJ1-1; D is unclear. Trimming took off 0 bases at V and 1 base at J, with 15 bases between the two ends. This CDR3 is 16 amino acids long. CDR1 is GTSNPN, CDR2 SVGIG, per germline (reference sequence). The DNA for the CDR3 is TGTGCCTGGAGTGTACCGCCTACATCGGGGAACACTGAAGCTTTCTTT. It encodes CAWSVPPTSGNTEAFF.

CDR3 loop: CASSMSGYGYTF. CDR3 in DNA: TGTGCCAGTAGTATGTCAGGGTATGGCTACACCTTC. This sequence joins TRBV19 and TRBJ1-2; possibly TRBD1 for D (5 bases). Germline V lookup: CDR1 LNHDA, CDR2 SQIVND (reference sequence). The CDR3 has 12 residues. V shed 3 bases and J shed 5 bases, with 7 bases lying between them.

V usage is TRBV9 and J usage is TRBJ2-2; TRBD2 agrees at 8 bases. This CDR3 is built from 15 residues. Germline values: CDR1 SGDLS, CDR2 YYNGEE. V was clipped by 2 bases and J by 6 bases; unmatched bases: 6. CDR3 residues: CASSVGGGPPGELFF. The CDR3 DNA follows: TGTGCCAGCAGCGTCGGCGGGGGGCCTCCCGGGGAGCTGTTTTTT.

This chain uses TRBV12-3 or TRBV12-4 with TRBJ2-3; the D is unclear. The CDR3 totals 11 residues. V lost 6 bases and J 6 bases, leaving 7 bases between the germline ends. The CDR3 protein is CASRSMDTQYF. DNA of the CDR3: TGTGCCAGCAGGTCCATGGATACGCAGTATTTT.

This sequence joins TRBV19 and TRBJ1-2, with D tentatively TRBD1 (6 bases). The CDR3 has 13 residues. V was pared by 8 bases and J by 4 bases, with 14 bases between. Germline lookup yields CDR1 LNHDA and CDR2 SQIVND (reference sequence). In DNA, the CDR3 is TGTGCCAGTTCACTTGGGGGGGCCTATGGCTACACCTTC. Its protein product is CASSLGGAYGYTF.

The chain has TRBV7-2 and TRBJ2-1, with 13 positions matching TRBD2. Germline V lookup: CDR1 SGHTA, CDR2 FQGNSA. This CDR3 spans 15 amino acids. V was pared by 5 bases and J by 7 bases, with 5 bases of the junction left unmatched. CDR3 sequence: CASSTLAGGFNEQFF. CDR3 bases: TGTGCCAGCAGCACACTAGCGGGGGGGTTTAATGAGCAGTTCTTC.

J is TRBJ2-3 and V is TRBV7-8; a weak D match, TRBD2 (5 bases). This CDR3 spans 14 amino acids. Germline V CDR1 and CDR2: SGHVS, FQNEAQ. The ends were cut back, 2 bases at V and 6 bases at J, with 12 bases in the middle. CDR3 coding DNA: TGTGCCAGCAGCTTACTACTAGGTACGGATACGCAGTATTTT. Protein product: CASSLLLGTDTQYF.

The J gene is TRBJ1-2, the V gene TRBV27, with D tentatively TRBD1 (5 bases). The CDR3 totals 15 residues. Trimming removed 8 bases from V and 4 bases from J, with 20 bases in between. The germline CDR1 and CDR2 sequences are MNHEY and SMNVEV (reference sequence). This chain's CDR3 is CASGPLGQQIYGYTF. CDR3 nucleotides: TGTGCCAGCGGCCCGCTGGGGCAGCAGATCTATGGCTACACCTTC.

This clone was seen more than once but under ten times. J is TRBJ2-7 and V is TRBV7-9, with D perhaps TRBD1 (5 bases). Germline V lookup: CDR1 SEHNR, CDR2 FQNEAQ (reference sequence). V was trimmed by 5 bases and J by 0 bases, leaving 11 bases between them. This CDR3 has 14 amino acids. CDR3 residues: CASSEYRSSYEQYF. CDR3 nucleotide sequence: TGTGCCAGCAGCGAATACAGGAGCTCCTACGAGCAGTACTTC. The whole variable domain, remainder taken from reference TRBV7-9 and TRBJ2-7, is DTGVSQNPRHKITKRGQNVTFRCDPISEHNRLYWYRQTLGQGPEFLTYFQNEAQLEKSRLLSDRFSAERPKGSFSTLEIQRTEQGDSAMYLCASSEYRSSYEQYFGPGTRLTVT.

The rearrangement links TRBV30 to TRBJ1-2; 11 bases match TRBD1. The CDR3 has 13 residues. Trimming at V came to 0 bases and at J to 14 bases, leaving 8 bases not matched to a gene. CDR1 and CDR2 (germline): GTSNPN, SVGIG (reference sequence). CDR3: CAWSVHGGTGGTF. The CDR3 DNA is TGTGCCTGGAGTGTACACGGGGGGACAGGGGGTACCTTC.

In DNA, the CDR3 is TGTGCCACCAGTGACTCGGGTGCTAGCACAGATACGCAGTATTTT. This encodes CATSDSGASTDTQYF. This sequence joins TRBV24-1 and TRBJ2-3; D gene uncertain. This CDR3 contains 15 residues. With 4 bases removed from V and 0 bases from J, the gap between germline ends came to 10 bases. CDR1 KGHDR and CDR2 SFDVKD come from the germline V gene.

The rearrangement uses TRBV9 and TRBJ1-2; maybe TRBD1 (5 bases). CDR1 is SGDLS and CDR2 is YYNGEE in the germline V gene. The CDR3 runs to 15 residues. V dropped 0 bases and J dropped 5 bases, with 14 bases sitting between them. The CDR3 region is CASSVEEKGRYGYTF. The CDR3, as DNA: TGTGCCAGCAGCGTAGAGGAGAAGGGGCGGTATGGCTACACCTTC.

The V call is TRBV7-2, the J call TRBJ1-3; 8 bases match TRBD1. Germline trimming cut 5 bases from V and 6 bases from J; bases unmatched to any gene: 12. This CDR3 region has 16 residues. Germline CDR1 SGHTA, CDR2 FQGNSA. CDR3: CASSPRQGSLLNTIYF. The CDR3 DNA is TGTGCCAGCAGCCCCCGACAGGGGTCCTTGCTAAACACCATATATTTT.

The chain is built from TRBV6-2 or TRBV6-3 and TRBJ1-2, with D tentatively TRBD1 (6 bases). CDR3 length: 14 amino acids. V lost 2 bases, J lost 5 bases, and 12 bases lay in between. CDR1 is MNHEY and CDR2 is SVGEGT in the germline V gene. The CDR3 loop is CASSYQAGTYGYTF. Written as DNA, the CDR3 is TGTGCCAGCAGTTACCAGGCAGGGACATATGGCTACACCTTC.

The chain combines TRBV11-1 with TRBJ2-1; 10 bases line up with TRBD1. The CDR3 consists of 14 residues. CDR1 and CDR2 from the germline V gene are SGHAT and FQDESV (reference sequence). V shed 5 bases, J shed 7 bases, and the junction held 5 bases outside the gene matches. Here the CDR3 DNA reads TGTGCCAGCAGCCGGACAGGGGGGGTGAATGAGCAGTTCTTC. This encodes CASSRTGGVNEQFF.

The chain carries TRBV6-2 or TRBV6-3 and TRBJ2-7; 9 nucleotides agree with TRBD1. This CDR3 has 16 amino acids. The ends lost 0 bases at V and 3 bases at J; junction bases unmatched: 6. The germline CDR1 and CDR2 sequences are MNHEY and SVGEGT. CDR3 sequence reads: CASSYSIRDRDYEQYF. The CDR3 DNA is TGTGCCAGCAGTTACTCGATCCGGGACAGGGACTACGAGCAGTACTTC.

This rearrangement joins TRBV7-9 to TRBJ2-1; perhaps TRBD2 as D (6 bases). The germline gives CDR1 SEHNR, CDR2 FQNEAQ (reference sequence). The V and J ends lost 3 bases and 6 bases respectively, with 21 bases between them. The length of the CDR3 is 17 residues. CDR3 sequence: CASSLSGRQVVGNEQFF. CDR3 DNA: TGTGCCAGCAGCTTGAGCGGGCGGCAGGTAGTAGGCAATGAGCAGTTCTTC.